The text below deals with one T cell receptor (beta chain). Its antigen is unknown. Assay used: immunoSEQ multiplex PCR; TCRdb lists only in-frame clones, some missing. The sample records fewer than 500,000 clones, 85% to 90% being singletons. The data were taken from a study of Ad26.COV2.S vaccination and SARS-CoV-2 variants. Treatment specified: about 20 received Ad26.COV2.S at low or high dose, single or two shots; about five received placebo; per-sample allocation not given. Samples analyzed were those drawn on day 63 after the first vaccine or placebo injection. The study's findings and limits: Spike-specific TCR breadth in vaccine recipients exceeded that seen in placebo recipients.

The specimen was peripheral blood, collected in a trial of Ad26.COV2.S vaccine versus placebo. The clonotype originates from a person aged 18-65 years who received the Ad26.COV2.S COVID-19 vaccine or a placebo.

The CDR3 loop reads CARLDLSRDTQYF. The CDR3 DNA follows: TGTGCCCGCCTGGATCTGAGTCGGGATACGCAGTATTTT. The chain employs TRBV2 and TRBJ2-3; D ambiguous. The germline CDR1 and CDR2 sequences are SNHLY and FYNNEI. Trimming stripped 11 bases from V and 6 bases from J, with 18 bases between. The CDR3 runs 13 residues.